The clone carrying this TCR beta chain was observed a handful of times. A Seattle source enrolled patients during active infection and followed them longitudinally. The data were obtained in a study of blood T cell repertoires in COVID-19. About the research overall: Sites across the United States, Italy and Spain contributed samples from acute and convalescent COVID-19. In each case, the material was cDNA or gDNA derived from T cells, B-cell-depleted T cells, or PBMCs.

The germline CDR1 and CDR2 sequences are LGHDT and YNNKEL (reference sequence). The V and J ends lost 1 base and 7 bases respectively, with 8 bases between them. The CDR3 sequence is 14 residues long. In the authors' workflow: Reference gene primer amplification in the assay estimated nucleated cell counts. TCRdb keeps only in-frame clones here, not all; method: immunoSEQ multiplex PCR. Clonal size and the V and J genes are those of that table, whereas D and trimming came from the DNA. The sample holds under 200,000 clones, 85% seen once. Sequenced material: peripheral blood. The chain joins TRBV3-1 (or the pseudogene TRBV3-2) to TRBJ1-6, with D possibly matching TRBD1 (5 bases). The sequence was collected from a woman older than 75 with COVID-19, enrolled during active disease. The CDR3 DNA is TGTGCCAGCAGCCAAGGGACAACGAATTCACCCCTCCACTTT. Residues: CASSQGTTNSPLHF.